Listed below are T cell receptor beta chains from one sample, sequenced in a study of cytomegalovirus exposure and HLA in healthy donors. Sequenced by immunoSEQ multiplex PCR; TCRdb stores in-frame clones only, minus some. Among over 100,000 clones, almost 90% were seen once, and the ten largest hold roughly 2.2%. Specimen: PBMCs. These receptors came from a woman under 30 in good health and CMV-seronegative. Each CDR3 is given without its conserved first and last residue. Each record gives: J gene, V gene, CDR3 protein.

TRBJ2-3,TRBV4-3,ASSLRLADTQY
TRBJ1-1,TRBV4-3,ASSQAETDHTEAF
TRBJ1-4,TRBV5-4,ASSQRRGNEKLF
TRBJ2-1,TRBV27,ASRGQIPSSYNEQF
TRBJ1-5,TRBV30,AWSVGGTDDQPQH
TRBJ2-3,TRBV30,AWSHGRGSDTQY
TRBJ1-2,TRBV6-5,ASSPPQGNYGYT
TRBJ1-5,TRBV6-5,ASSYPFRDFQPQH
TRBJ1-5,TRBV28,ASSSDSRRQPQH
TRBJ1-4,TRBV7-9,ASNLGGYAEKLF
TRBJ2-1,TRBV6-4,ASSASPGEGDEQF
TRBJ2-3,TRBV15,ATSHGGRGDTQY
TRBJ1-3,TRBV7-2,ASSGIRDGGVDTIY
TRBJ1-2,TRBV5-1,ASSLDGRGYGYT
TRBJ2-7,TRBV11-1,ASSPGTSGYEQY
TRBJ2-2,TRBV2,ASHSDRGGNVGELF
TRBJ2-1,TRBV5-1,ASSSGQGLSEQF
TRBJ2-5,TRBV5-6,ASSQGRGILEREQETQY
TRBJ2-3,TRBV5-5,ASSLAGGVSTDTQY
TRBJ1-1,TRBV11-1,ASSLPEREEAF
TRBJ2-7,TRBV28,ASRDRRTYEQY
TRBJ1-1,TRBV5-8,ASRLDSMNTEAF
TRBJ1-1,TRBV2,ASEGREGTTEAF